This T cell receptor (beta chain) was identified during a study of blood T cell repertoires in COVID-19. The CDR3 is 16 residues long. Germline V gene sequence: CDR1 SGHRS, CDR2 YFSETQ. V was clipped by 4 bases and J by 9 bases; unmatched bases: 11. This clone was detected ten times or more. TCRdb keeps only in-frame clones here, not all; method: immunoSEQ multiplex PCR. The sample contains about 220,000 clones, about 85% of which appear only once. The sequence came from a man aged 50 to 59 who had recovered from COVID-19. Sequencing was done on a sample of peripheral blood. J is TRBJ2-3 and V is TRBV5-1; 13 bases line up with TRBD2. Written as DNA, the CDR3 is TGCGCCAGCAGCGCCGAGCCGGGACTAGCGGGAAACACGCAGTATTTT. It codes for CASSAEPGLAGNTQYF.